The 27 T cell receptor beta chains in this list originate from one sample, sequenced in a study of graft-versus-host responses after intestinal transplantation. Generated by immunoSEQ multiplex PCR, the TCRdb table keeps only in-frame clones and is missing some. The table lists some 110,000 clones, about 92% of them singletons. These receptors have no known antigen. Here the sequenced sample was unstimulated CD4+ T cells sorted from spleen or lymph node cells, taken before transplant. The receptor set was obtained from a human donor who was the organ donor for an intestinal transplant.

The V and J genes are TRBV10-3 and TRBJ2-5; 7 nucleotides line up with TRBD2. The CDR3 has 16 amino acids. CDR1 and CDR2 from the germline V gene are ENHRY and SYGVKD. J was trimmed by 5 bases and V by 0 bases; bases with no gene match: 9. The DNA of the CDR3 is TGTGCCATCAGTGAGTCAAGCCTCCCCGGGGGGGAGACCCAGTACTTC. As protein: CAISESSLPGGETQYF.

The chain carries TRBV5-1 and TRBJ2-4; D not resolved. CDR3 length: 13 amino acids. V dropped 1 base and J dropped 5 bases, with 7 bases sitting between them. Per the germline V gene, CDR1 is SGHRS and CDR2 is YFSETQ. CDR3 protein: CASSLSSENIQYF. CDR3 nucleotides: TGCGCCAGCAGCTTGTCCAGCGAAAACATTCAGTACTTC.

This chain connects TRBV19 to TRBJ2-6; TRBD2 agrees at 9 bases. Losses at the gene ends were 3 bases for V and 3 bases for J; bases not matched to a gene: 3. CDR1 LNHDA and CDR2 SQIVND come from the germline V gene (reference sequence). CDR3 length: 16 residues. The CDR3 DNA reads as TGTGCCAGTAGTATTGGTAGCGGGAGTGGGGCCAACGTCCTGACTTTC. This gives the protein CASSIGSGSGANVLTF.

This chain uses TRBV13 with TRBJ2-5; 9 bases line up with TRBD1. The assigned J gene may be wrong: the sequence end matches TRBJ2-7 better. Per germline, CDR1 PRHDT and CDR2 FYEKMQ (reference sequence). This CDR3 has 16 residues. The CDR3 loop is CASSLPSHRGRYEQYF. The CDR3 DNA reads TGTGCCAGCAGCTTACCTTCGCACAGGGGGCGCTACGAGCAGTACTTC.

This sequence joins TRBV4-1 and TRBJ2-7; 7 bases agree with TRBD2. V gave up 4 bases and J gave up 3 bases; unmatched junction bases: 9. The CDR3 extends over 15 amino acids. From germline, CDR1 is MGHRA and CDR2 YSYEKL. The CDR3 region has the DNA TGCGCCAGCAGCCTCCTAGAGGCTAGCGGCTACGAGCAGTACTTC. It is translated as CASSLLEASGYEQYF.

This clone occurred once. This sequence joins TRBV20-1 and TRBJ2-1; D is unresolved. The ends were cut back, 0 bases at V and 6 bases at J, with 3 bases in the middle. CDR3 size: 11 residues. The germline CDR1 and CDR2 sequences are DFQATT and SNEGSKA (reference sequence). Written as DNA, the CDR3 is TGCAGTGCTAGAGATCCCAATGAGCAGTTCTTC. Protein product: CSARDPNEQFF.

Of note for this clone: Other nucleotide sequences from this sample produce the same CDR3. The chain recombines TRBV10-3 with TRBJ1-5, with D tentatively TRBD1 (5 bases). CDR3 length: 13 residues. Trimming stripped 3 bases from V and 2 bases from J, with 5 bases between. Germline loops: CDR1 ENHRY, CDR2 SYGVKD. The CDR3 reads CAISEQGNQPQHF. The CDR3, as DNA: TGTGCCATCAGTGAACAGGGCAATCAGCCCCAGCATTTT.

CDR3 DNA sequence: TGTGCCAGCAGCTTAACCCGGGACAGGGGGCCCCTTCGAACCCAGTACTTC. This translates into CASSLTRDRGPLRTQYF. The chain joins TRBV11-2 to TRBJ2-5; 12 bases are a match to TRBD1. The CDR3 has 17 amino acids. J was trimmed by 8 bases and V by 2 bases; bases with no gene match: 12. Germline-derived CDR1 and CDR2 are SGHAT and FQNNGV. Looking up the rest from reference TRBV11-2 and TRBJ2-5 gives the full variable domain: EAGVAQSPRYKIIEKRQSVAFWCNPISGHATLYWYQQILGQGPKLLIQFQNNGVVDDSQLPKDRFSAERLKGVDSTLKIQPAKLEDSAVYLCASSLTRDRGPLRTQYFGPGTRLLVL.

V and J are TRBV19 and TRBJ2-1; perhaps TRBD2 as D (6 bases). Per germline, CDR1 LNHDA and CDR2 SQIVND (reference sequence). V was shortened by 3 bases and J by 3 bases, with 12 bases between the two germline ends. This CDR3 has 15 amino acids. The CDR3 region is CASSIGLAIYNEQFF. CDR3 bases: TGTGCCAGTAGTATCGGGCTAGCGATCTACAATGAGCAGTTCTTC.

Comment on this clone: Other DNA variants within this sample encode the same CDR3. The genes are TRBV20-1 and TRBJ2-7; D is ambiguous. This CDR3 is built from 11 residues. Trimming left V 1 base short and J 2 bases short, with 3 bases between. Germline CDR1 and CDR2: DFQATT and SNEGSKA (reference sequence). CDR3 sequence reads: CSARGPYEQYF. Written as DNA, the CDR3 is TGCAGTGCTAGAGGTCCCTACGAGCAGTACTTC.

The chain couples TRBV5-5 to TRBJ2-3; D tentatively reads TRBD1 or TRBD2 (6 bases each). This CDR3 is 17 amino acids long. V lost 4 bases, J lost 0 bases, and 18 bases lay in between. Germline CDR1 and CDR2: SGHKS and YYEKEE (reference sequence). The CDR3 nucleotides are TGTGCCAGCAGCGACCTATTTGCGGGACAAAGCACAGATACGCAGTATTTT. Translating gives CASSDLFAGQSTDTQYF.

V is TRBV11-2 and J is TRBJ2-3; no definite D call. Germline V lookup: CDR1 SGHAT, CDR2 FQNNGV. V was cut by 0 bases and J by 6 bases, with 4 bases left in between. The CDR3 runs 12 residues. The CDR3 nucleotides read TGTGCCAGCAGCTTAGACAGGGATACGCAGTATTTT. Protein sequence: CASSLDRDTQYF.

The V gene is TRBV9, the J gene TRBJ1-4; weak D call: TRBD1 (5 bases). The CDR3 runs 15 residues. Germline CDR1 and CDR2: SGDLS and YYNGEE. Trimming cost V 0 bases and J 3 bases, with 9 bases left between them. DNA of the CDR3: TGTGCCAGCAGCGTAGAGGAGGGGTCTAATGAAAAACTGTTTTTT. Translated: CASSVEEGSNEKLFF.

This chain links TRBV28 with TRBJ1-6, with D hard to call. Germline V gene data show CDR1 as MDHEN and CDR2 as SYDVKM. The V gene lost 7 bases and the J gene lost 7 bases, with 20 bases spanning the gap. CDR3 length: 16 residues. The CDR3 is CASTLELSYLNSPLHF. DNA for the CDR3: TGTGCCAGCACATTAGAATTGAGTTATCTGAATTCACCCCTCCACTTT.

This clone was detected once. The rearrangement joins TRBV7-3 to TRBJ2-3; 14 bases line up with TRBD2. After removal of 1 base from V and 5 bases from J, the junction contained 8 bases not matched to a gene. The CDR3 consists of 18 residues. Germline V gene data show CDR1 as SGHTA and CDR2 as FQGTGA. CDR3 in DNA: TGTGCCAGCAGCTTAAGGGGGACTAGCGGGAGCGGGGAAGATACGCAGTATTTT. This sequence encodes CASSLRGTSGSGEDTQYF.

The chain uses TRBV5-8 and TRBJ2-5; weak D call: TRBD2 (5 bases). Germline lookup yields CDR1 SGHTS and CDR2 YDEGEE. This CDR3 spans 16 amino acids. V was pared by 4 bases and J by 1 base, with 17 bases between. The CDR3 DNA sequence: TGTGCCAGCAGCCCTCTAAAACGGGGAATCCAAGAGACCCAGTACTTC. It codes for CASSPLKRGIQETQYF.

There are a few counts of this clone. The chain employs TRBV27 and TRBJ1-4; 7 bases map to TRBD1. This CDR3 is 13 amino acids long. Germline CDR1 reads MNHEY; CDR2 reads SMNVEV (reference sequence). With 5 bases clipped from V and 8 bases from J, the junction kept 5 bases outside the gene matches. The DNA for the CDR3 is TGTGCCAGCAGTAGGGACAGCCGAGAAAAACTGTTTTTT. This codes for CASSRDSREKLFF.

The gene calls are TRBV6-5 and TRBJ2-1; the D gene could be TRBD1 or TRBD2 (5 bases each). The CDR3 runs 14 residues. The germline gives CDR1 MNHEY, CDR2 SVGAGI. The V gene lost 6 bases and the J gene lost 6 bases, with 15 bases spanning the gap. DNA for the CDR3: TGTGCCAGCAGACCTCCGGGGCCGGGCAATGAGCAGTTCTTC. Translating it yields CASRPPGPGNEQFF.

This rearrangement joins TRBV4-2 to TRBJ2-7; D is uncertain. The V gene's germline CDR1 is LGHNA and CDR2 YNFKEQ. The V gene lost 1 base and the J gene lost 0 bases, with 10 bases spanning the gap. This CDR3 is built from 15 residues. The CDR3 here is CASSQGWVSSYEQYF. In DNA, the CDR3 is TGTGCCAGCAGCCAAGGCTGGGTAAGCTCCTACGAGCAGTACTTC.

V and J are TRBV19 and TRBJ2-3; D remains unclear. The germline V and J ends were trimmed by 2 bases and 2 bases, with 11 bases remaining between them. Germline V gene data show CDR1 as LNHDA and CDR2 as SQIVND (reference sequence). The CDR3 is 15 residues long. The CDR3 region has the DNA TGTGCCAGTAGTATATTACAGTCAGACACAGATACGCAGTATTTT. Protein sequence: CASSILQSDTDTQYF. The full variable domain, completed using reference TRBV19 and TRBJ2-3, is DGGITQSPKYLFRKEGQNVTLSCEQNLNHDAMYWYRQDPGQGLRLIYYSQIVNDFQKGDIAEGYSVSREKKESFPLTVTSAQKNPTAFYLCASSILQSDTDTQYFGPGTRLTVL.

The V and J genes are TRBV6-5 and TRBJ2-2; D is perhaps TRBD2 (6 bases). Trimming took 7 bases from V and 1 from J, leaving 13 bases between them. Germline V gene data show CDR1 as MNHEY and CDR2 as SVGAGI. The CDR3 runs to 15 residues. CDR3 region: CASTWMGGNTGELFF. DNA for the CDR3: TGTGCCAGCACCTGGATGGGGGGGAACACCGGGGAGCTGTTTTTT.

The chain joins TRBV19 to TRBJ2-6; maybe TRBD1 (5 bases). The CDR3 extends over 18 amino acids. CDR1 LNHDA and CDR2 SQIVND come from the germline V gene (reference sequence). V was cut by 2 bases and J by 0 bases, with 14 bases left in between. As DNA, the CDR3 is TGTGCCAGTAGTATAACCCCGACAGACTTCTCTGGGGCCAACGTCCTGACTTTC. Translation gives CASSITPTDFSGANVLTF.

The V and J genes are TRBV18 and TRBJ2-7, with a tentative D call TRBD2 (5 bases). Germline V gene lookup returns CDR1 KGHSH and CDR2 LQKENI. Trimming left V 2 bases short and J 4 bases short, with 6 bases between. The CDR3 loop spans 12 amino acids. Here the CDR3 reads CASSPGGYEQYF. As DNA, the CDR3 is TGTGCCAGCTCACCAGGAGGTTACGAGCAGTACTTC. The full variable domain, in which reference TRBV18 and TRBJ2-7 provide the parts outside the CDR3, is NAGVMQNPRHLVRRRGQEARLRCSPMKGHSHVYWYRQLPEEGLKFMVYLQKENIIDESGMPKERFSAEFPKEGPSILRIQQVVRGDSAAYFCASSPGGYEQYFGPGTRLTVT.

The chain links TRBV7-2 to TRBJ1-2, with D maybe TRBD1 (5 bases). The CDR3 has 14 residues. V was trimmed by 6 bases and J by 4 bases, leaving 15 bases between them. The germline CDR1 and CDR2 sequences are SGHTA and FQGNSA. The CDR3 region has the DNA TGTGCCAGCAGATCGGGGCCATCTAGCTATGGCTACACCTTC. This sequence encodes CASRSGPSSYGYTF.

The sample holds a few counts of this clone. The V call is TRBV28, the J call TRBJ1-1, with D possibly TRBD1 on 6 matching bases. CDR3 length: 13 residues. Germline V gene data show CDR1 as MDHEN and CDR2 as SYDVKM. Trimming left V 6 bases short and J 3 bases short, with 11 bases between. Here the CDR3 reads CASSPQGHTEAFF. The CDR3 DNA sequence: TGTGCCAGCAGCCCCCAGGGGCACACTGAAGCTTTCTTT.

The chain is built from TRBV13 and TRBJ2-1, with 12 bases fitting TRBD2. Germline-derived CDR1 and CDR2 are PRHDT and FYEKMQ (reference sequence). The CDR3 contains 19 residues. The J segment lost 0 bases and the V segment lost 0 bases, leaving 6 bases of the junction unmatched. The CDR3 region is CASSLGRLAGDRSYNEQFF. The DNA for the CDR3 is TGTGCCAGCAGCTTAGGCCGACTAGCGGGAGACCGCTCCTACAATGAGCAGTTCTTC.

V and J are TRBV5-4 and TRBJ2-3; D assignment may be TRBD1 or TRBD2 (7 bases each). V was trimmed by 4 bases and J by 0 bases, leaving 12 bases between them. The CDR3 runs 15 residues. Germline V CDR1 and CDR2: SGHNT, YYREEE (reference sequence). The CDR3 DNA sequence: TGTGCCAGCAGCCAGGGGGGGCCAAGCACAGATACGCAGTATTTT. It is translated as CASSQGGPSTDTQYF.